Shown below are 16 T cell receptor beta chains from a single sample sequenced in a study of CD8 T cells in Susac syndrome. Random-hexamer reverse transcription was applied to 0.5 to 1 ug RNA. One entry per CDR3 protein, called by TCRdb with MiXCR from the immunoSEQ multiplex PCR reads. The table has roughly 80,000 distinct CDR3 sequences, less than 95% seen once. The source material was CD8+ T cells from PBMCs. These receptors all stem from a human donor with Susac syndrome.

This clonotype was recorded only once. The V and J genes are TRBV18 and TRBJ2-7; D gene uncertain. Trimming pared 4 bases from V and 0 bases from J, leaving 13 bases between. This CDR3 has 15 amino acids. Germline lookup yields CDR1 KGHSH and CDR2 LQKENI. The CDR3 sequence is CASSLDSLSSYEQYF. CDR3 coding DNA: TGTGCCAGCTCACTTGACTCGTTAAGCTCCTACGAGCAGTACTTC.

The chain links TRBV6-2 or TRBV6-3 to TRBJ1-1, with a possible D match to TRBD1 (5 bases). Germline CDR1 MNHEY, CDR2 SVGEGT. This CDR3 contains 15 residues. V was pared by 0 bases and J by 5 bases, with 13 bases between. In nucleotides, the CDR3 is TGTGCCAGCAGTTACTCGGAGGGGCTTGGAACTGAAGCTTTCTTT. This encodes CASSYSEGLGTEAFF.

The genes are TRBV24-1 and TRBJ2-3, with 7 bases identical to TRBD1. The length of the CDR3 is 11 residues. The V gene end was trimmed by 9 bases and the J gene end by 9 bases; junction bases not matched to a gene: 5. Germline V gene sequence: CDR1 KGHDR, CDR2 SFDVKD. CDR3 bases: TGTGCCACCGCTGACAGGGTGACGCAGTATTTT. Residues: CATADRVTQYF.

The CDR3 bases are TGTGCCAGCAGCGTAGCTGGGGCCAACGTCCTGACTTTC. It translates to CASSVAGANVLTF. The chain uses TRBV9 and TRBJ2-6, with D unclear. Trimming left V 0 bases short and J 2 bases short, with 0 bases between. Germline lookup yields CDR1 SGDLS and CDR2 YYNGEE. This CDR3 is built from 13 residues.

The rearrangement joins TRBV4-1 to TRBJ1-6, with D uncertain. V was shortened by 0 bases and J by 5 bases, with 2 bases between the two germline ends. Germline CDR1 and CDR2: MGHRA and YSYEKL. The CDR3 extends over 13 amino acids. CDR3 protein: CASSQENNSPLHF. The CDR3 region has the DNA TGCGCCAGCAGCCAAGAGAATAATTCACCCCTCCACTTT.

This rearrangement joins TRBV7-9 to TRBJ2-7; a possible D gene is TRBD2 (6 bases). CDR3 size: 14 residues. Germline CDR1 and CDR2: SEHNR and FQNEAQ (reference sequence). V shed 5 bases and J shed 3 bases, with 14 bases lying between them. For the CDR3, the DNA is TGTGCCAGCAGCCGGGTTGGGAGGAACTACGAGCAGTACTTC. This gives the protein CASSRVGRNYEQYF.

This sequence joins TRBV6-5 and TRBJ1-5, with D hard to call. The CDR3 length is 15 residues. Germline V gene sequence: CDR1 MNHEY, CDR2 SVGAGI. V was clipped by 4 bases and J by 0 bases, with 10 bases between them. The CDR3 protein is CASSSRLYSNQPQHF. Written as DNA, the CDR3 is TGTGCCAGCAGTTCGCGCCTCTATAGCAATCAGCCCCAGCATTTT.

The V and J genes are TRBV29-1 and TRBJ2-1, with 14 nucleotides matching TRBD2. V lost 7 bases to trimming and J lost 7 bases; unmatched junction nucleotides: 3. This CDR3 has 13 residues. Looked up from germline, CDR1 is SQVTM and CDR2 is ANQGSEA. The CDR3 sequence: CSGRLAGGNEQFF. The CDR3 DNA reads as TGCAGCGGCCGACTAGCGGGGGGGAATGAGCAGTTCTTC.

The chain is built from TRBV9 and TRBJ2-1, with a possible D match to TRBD2 (5 bases). The CDR3 is made up of 13 amino acids. Germline V gene data show CDR1 as SGDLS and CDR2 as YYNGEE. Trimming left V 3 bases short and J 3 bases short, with 7 bases between. Written as DNA, the CDR3 is TGTGCCAGCAGCGCCGGGGACTACAATGAGCAGTTCTTC. It specifies CASSAGDYNEQFF.

V usage is TRBV15 and J usage is TRBJ2-6; no clear D gene. The V and J ends lost 0 bases and 0 bases respectively, with 3 bases between them. CDR1 is LNHNV, CDR2 YYDKDF, per germline (reference sequence). The CDR3 length is 15 residues. CDR3 nucleotides: TGTGCCACCAGCAGAGATCGCTCTGGGGCCAACGTCCTGACTTTC. Protein sequence: CATSRDRSGANVLTF.

About this clonotype itself: Relative to the germline gene, one junction end is altered; a read error may explain this. The rearrangement joins TRBV4-1 to TRBJ1-1; no definite D call. Germline CDR1 MGHRA, CDR2 YSYEKL. This CDR3 comprises 11 residues. CDR3 sequence (DNA): TGTGCCAGCAGCCAAAACACTGAAGCTTTCTTT. This codes for CASSQNTEAFF.

This clonotype was found once. V is TRBV5-1 and J is TRBJ1-2; TRBD1 matches at 9 bases. There are 15 residues in the CDR3. Germline trimming cut 0 bases from V and 6 bases from J; bases unmatched to any gene: 6. CDR1 is SGHRS, CDR2 YFSETQ, per germline. The CDR3 sequence is CASSLEDRGRHGYTF. CDR3 DNA sequence: TGCGCCAGCAGCTTGGAGGACAGGGGACGTCATGGCTACACCTTC.

The chain has TRBV20-1 and TRBJ2-3, with D unresolved. V lost 3 bases to trimming and J lost 2 bases, with 6 bases between them. Germline CDR1 and CDR2: DFQATT and SNEGSKA (reference sequence). This CDR3 region has 12 residues. CDR3 loop: CSASANTDTQYF. The DNA for the CDR3 is TGCAGTGCTAGTGCGAACACAGATACGCAGTATTTT.

This rearrangement joins TRBV20-1 to TRBJ2-7; 8 bases fit TRBD2. V dropped 2 bases and J dropped 5; count of bases not matched to a gene: 5. CDR1 DFQATT and CDR2 SNEGSKA come from the germline V gene (reference sequence). The CDR3 has 13 residues. The CDR3, as DNA: TGCAGTGCTAGAAAGAGCGGGAGCAACGAGCAGTACTTC. This translates into CSARKSGSNEQYF.

This chain joins TRBV20-1 and TRBJ1-5; D is ambiguous. This CDR3 has 13 residues. Trimming removed 6 bases at V and 0 bases at J, with 9 bases between. CDR1 and CDR2 (germline): DFQATT, SNEGSKA (reference sequence). In nucleotides, the CDR3 is TGCAGTGCCCCGGACCATAGCAATCAGCCCCAGCATTTT. This sequence encodes CSAPDHSNQPQHF.

This clonotype was seen more than once but under ten times. Written as DNA, the CDR3 is TGTGCCAGCAGCCAAGATATGACGATGTATGAGCAGTTCTTC. As protein: CASSQDMTMYEQFF. The rearrangement joins TRBV3-1 to TRBJ2-1; no firm D call. The V end was cut by 0 bases, the J end by 8 bases, with 11 bases between. The germline gives CDR1 LGHDT, CDR2 YNNKEL (reference sequence). This CDR3 has 14 residues.